These 16 T cell receptor beta chains came from one sample sequenced in a study of OX40 agonist ivuxolimab in advanced cancers. Data came from immunoSEQ multiplex PCR; TCRdb stores just in-frame clones and leaves some out. The sample consists of about 91,000 clones, approximately 88% of them appearing once. The material was CD4+ or CD8+ T cells sorted from blood, obtained in a trial of the OX40 agonist ivuxolimab. These receptors originate from an adult with an advanced solid tumor such as melanoma, head and neck, liver or kidney cancer.

The rearrangement uses TRBV7-8 and TRBJ2-2; no firm D call. Deletions cut 5 bases from V and 0 bases from J, with 13 bases between. Germline values: CDR1 SGHVS, CDR2 FQNEAQ. The CDR3 runs to 16 residues. The CDR3 region has the DNA TGTGCCAGCAGCGCAATCGGGCAGCCGAACACCGGGGAGCTGTTTTTT. It specifies CASSAIGQPNTGELFF.

The rearrangement links TRBV9 to TRBJ2-7, with TRBD1 identical over 8 bases. CDR3 length: 14 residues. Germline CDR1 and CDR2: SGDLS and YYNGEE. Losses at the gene ends were 3 bases for V and 6 bases for J; bases not matched to a gene: 8. CDR3 loop: CASSEGGQAREQYF. The CDR3 DNA reads TGTGCCAGCAGCGAGGGGGGACAGGCGCGCGAGCAGTACTTC. Supplemented by reference TRBV9 and TRBJ2-7, the full variable domain reads DSGVTQTPKHLITATGQRVTLRCSPRSGDLSVYWYQQSLDQGLQFLIQYYNGEERAKGNILERFSAQQFPDLHSELNLSSLELGDSALYFCASSEGGQAREQYFGPGTRLTVT.

Here the CDR3 DNA reads TGTGCCAGCAGTGTCCAGGGGGTCAACACCGGGGAGCTGTTTTTT. Translated, it gives CASSVQGVNTGELFF. This chain uses TRBV6-1 with TRBJ2-2; 7 positions match TRBD1. The V segment lost 4 bases and the J segment 2 bases; nucleotides outside the gene matches: 4. The germline CDR1 and CDR2 sequences are MNHNS and SASEGT. This CDR3 is 15 amino acids long.

This chain connects TRBV5-8 to TRBJ2-7, with 7 bases identical to TRBD2. Unmatched junction bases numbered 4, after V lost 9 bases and J lost 1 base. The CDR3 contains 12 residues. In germline, CDR1 is SGHTS, CDR2 YDEGEE. CDR3 in DNA: TGTGCCACCCGGGGGGTTTCCTACGAGCAGTACTTC. Translation: CATRGVSYEQYF.

This clone was detected only once. CDR3: CASSPGAGNQPQHF. The CDR3 bases are TGTGCCAGCAGTCCCGGGGCTGGCAATCAGCCCCAGCATTTT. The chain is built from TRBV7-9 and TRBJ1-5, with D possibly being TRBD1 (5 bases). The CDR3 has 14 residues. Germline V lookup: CDR1 SEHNR, CDR2 FQNEAQ (reference sequence). Trimming stripped 6 bases from V and 2 bases from J, with 11 bases between.

This rearrangement joins TRBV11-2 to TRBJ2-2, with 7 nucleotides matching TRBD2. The CDR3 consists of 16 residues. The V gene end was trimmed by 5 bases and the J gene end by 3 bases; junction bases not matched to a gene: 9. Germline CDR1 SGHAT, CDR2 FQNNGV. The CDR3 DNA reads as TGTGCCAGCAGCCCGCTCCGGGGGGAATACACCGGGGAGCTGTTTTTT. Its translation is CASSPLRGEYTGELFF.

V is TRBV11-2 and J is TRBJ2-5; a possible D gene is TRBD2 (6 bases). CDR1 is SGHAT and CDR2 is FQNNGV in the germline V gene. The CDR3 loop spans 15 amino acids. V lost 1 base to trimming and J lost 1 base, with 10 bases between them. The CDR3 sequence: CASSLVGGVQETQYF. CDR3 nucleotides: TGTGCCAGCAGCTTAGTGGGGGGTGTCCAAGAGACCCAGTACTTC.

The rearrangement uses TRBV2 and TRBJ2-4; the match to TRBD1 covers 8 bases. This CDR3 has 14 residues. J lost 0 bases, V lost 8 bases, and 3 bases had no gene match. Germline CDR1 and CDR2: SNHLY and FYNNEI. CDR3 in DNA: TGTGCCAGCTACAGGGGGGTAGCCAAAAACATTCAGTACTTC. Its protein is CASYRGVAKNIQYF. The full variable domain, in which reference TRBV2 and TRBJ2-4 provide the parts outside the CDR3, is EPEVTQTPSHQVTQMGQEVILRCVPISNHLYFYWYRQILGQKVEFLVSFYNNEISEKSEIFDDQFSVERPDGSNFTLKIRSTKLEDSAMYFCASYRGVAKNIQYFGAGTRLSVL.

The V call is TRBV19, the J call TRBJ1-2; 8 positions match TRBD1. V lost 5 bases, J lost 6 bases, and 11 bases stayed unmatched. Germline loops: CDR1 LNHDA, CDR2 SQIVND (reference sequence). This CDR3 region has 15 residues. CDR3 sequence (DNA): TGTGCCAGTAGTGAGCAGGGGGCGCGCCGGGATGGCTACACCTTC. Translation gives CASSEQGARRDGYTF.

The chain combines TRBV4-2 with TRBJ2-7; a possible D gene is TRBD1 (6 bases). Trimming took 1 base from V and 2 from J, leaving 9 bases between them. The length of the CDR3 is 14 residues. CDR1 is LGHNA, CDR2 YNFKEQ, per germline. CDR3: CASSQGGQTYEQYF. The CDR3 coding sequence is TGTGCCAGCAGCCAAGGCGGACAGACCTACGAGCAGTACTTC.

Comment on this clone: Sequence at one end of the junction differs from germline and may be a read error. The chain uses TRBV5-1 and TRBJ2-7; a possible D gene is TRBD1 (7 bases). The V gene's germline CDR1 is SGHRS and CDR2 YFSETQ. The CDR3 is 15 amino acids. Here the CDR3 reads CASSLAGDSTHPLNF. In nucleotides, the CDR3 is TGCGCCAGCAGCTTGGCGGGGGACAGCACTCACCCACTTAACTTC.

The gene calls are TRBV11-2 and TRBJ1-1, with TRBD1 matching over 7 bases. The CDR3 runs 13 residues. V lost 3 bases, J lost 7 bases, and 5 bases stayed unmatched. Germline-derived CDR1 and CDR2 are SGHAT and FQNNGV. The CDR3 spells CASSLADRDEAFF. The CDR3 DNA follows: TGTGCCAGCAGCTTGGCAGACAGGGATGAAGCTTTCTTT.

This clone was seen just once. J is TRBJ2-2 and V is TRBV7-7; no reliable D call. The CDR3 length is 16 residues. Trimming took off 2 bases at V and 0 bases at J, with 10 bases between the two ends. Germline V lookup: CDR1 SSHAT, CDR2 FNYEAQ (reference sequence). The CDR3 loop is CASSLTMGTNTGELFF. The CDR3 nucleotides are TGTGCCAGCAGCTTAACTATGGGGACGAACACCGGGGAGCTGTTTTTT. The full variable domain, its missing parts supplied by reference TRBV7-7 and TRBJ2-2, is GAGVSQSPRYKVTKRGQDVTLRCDPISSHATLYWYQQALGQGPEFLTYFNYEAQPDKSGLPSDRFSAERPEGSISTLTIQRTEQRDSAMYRCASSLTMGTNTGELFFGEGSRLTVL.

The gene calls are TRBV19 and TRBJ2-3, with 9 bases matching TRBD2. V gave up 9 bases and J gave up 0 bases; unmatched junction bases: 4. The CDR3 contains 14 residues. Germline-derived CDR1 and CDR2 are LNHDA and SQIVND (reference sequence). For the CDR3, the DNA is TGTGCCAGCCGGCGGGGGGGGAGCACAGATACGCAGTATTTT. Encoded protein: CASRRGGSTDTQYF.

The rearrangement joins TRBV27 to TRBJ1-5; TRBD1 is a possible D gene (5 bases). Germline V gene data show CDR1 as MNHEY and CDR2 as SMNVEV (reference sequence). This CDR3 has 17 amino acids. Trimming removed 0 bases from V and 2 bases from J, with 14 bases in between. The CDR3 spells CASSLSFRGDGNQPQHF. The DNA for the CDR3 is TGTGCCAGCAGTTTATCATTCCGCGGGGACGGCAATCAGCCCCAGCATTTT.

The chain uses TRBV7-2 and TRBJ2-3, with D maybe TRBD2 (7 bases). Germline V gene data show CDR1 as SGHTA and CDR2 as FQGNSA. V lost 3 bases and J lost 0, with 13 bases in between. The CDR3 is 16 residues long. CDR3 DNA: TGTGCCAGCAGCTTTTACGGGGGGCGAAGCACAGATACGCAGTATTTT. This gives the protein CASSFYGGRSTDTQYF.